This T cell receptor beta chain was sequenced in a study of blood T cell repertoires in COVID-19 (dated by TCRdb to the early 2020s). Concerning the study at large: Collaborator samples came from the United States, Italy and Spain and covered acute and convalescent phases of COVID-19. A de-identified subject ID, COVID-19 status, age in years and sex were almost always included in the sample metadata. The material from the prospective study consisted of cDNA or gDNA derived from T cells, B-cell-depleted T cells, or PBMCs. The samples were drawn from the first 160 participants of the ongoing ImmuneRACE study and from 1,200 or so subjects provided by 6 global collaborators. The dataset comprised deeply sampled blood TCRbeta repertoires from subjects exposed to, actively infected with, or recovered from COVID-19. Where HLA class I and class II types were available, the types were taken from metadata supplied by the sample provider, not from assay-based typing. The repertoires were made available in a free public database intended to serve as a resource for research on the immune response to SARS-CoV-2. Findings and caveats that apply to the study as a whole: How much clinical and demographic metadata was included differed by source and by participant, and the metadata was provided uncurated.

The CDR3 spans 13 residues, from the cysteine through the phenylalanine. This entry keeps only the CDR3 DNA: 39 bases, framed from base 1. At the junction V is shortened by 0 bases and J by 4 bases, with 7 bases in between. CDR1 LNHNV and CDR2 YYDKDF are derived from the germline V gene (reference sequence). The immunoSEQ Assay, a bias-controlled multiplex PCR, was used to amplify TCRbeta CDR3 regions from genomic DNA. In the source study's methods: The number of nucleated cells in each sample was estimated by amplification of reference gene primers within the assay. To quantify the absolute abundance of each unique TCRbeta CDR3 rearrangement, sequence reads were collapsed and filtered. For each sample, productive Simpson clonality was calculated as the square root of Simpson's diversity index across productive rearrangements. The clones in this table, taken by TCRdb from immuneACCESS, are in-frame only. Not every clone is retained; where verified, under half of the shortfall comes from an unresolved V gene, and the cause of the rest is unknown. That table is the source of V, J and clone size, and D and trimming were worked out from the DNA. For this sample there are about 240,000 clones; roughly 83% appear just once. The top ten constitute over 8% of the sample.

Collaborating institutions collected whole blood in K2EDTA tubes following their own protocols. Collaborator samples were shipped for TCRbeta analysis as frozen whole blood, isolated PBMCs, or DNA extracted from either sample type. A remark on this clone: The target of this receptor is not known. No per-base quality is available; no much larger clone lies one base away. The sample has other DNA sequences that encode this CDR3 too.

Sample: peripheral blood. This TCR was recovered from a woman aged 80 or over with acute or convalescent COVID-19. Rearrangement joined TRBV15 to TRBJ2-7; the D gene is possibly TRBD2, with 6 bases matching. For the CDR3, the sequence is CATSRDRGYEQYF. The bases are TGTGCCACCAGCAGAGATCGGGGGTACGAGCAGTACTTC.